A single sample gave rise to the 25 T cell receptor beta chains below, sequenced in a study of OX40 agonist ivuxolimab in advanced cancers. The table came from immunoSEQ multiplex PCR; TCRdb's copy has only in-frame clones and leaves some out. There are more than 65,000 clones in the sample; about three quarters occur only once, and approximately 2.1% lies in the top ten. This sample comprised CD4+ or CD8+ T cells sorted from blood, obtained in a trial of the OX40 agonist ivuxolimab. Every receptor here comes from an adult with an advanced solid tumor such as melanoma, head and neck, liver or kidney cancer.

This clone was counted between two and nine times. DNA for the CDR3: TGCGCCAGCAGCGAACCCTCAGATACGCAGTATTTT. Its translation: CASSEPSDTQYF. The chain carries TRBV5-1 and TRBJ2-3; D is undetermined. Germline V gene data show CDR1 as SGHRS and CDR2 as YFSETQ. Trimming took 4 bases from V and 4 from J, leaving 7 bases between them. This CDR3 comprises 12 residues.

CDR3 sequence (DNA): TGTGCCAGCAGTGCCTCGCCAGGACAGAGTGAGCAGTACTTC. Its translation: CASSASPGQSEQYF. The gene calls are TRBV6-4 and TRBJ2-7; a weak D match, TRBD1 (6 bases). Germline CDR1 reads MRHNA; CDR2 reads SNTAGT. The CDR3 sequence is 14 residues long. Between the trimmed V and J ends, which lost 4 bases and 7 bases, there was a span of 17 bases.

The chain combines TRBV9 with TRBJ1-4, with no clear D. Germline loops: CDR1 SGDLS, CDR2 YYNGEE. This CDR3 region has 15 residues. Between the trimmed V and J ends, which lost 0 bases and 7 bases, there was a span of 13 bases. The CDR3 loop reads CASSVDATAGEKLFF. DNA of the CDR3: TGTGCCAGCAGCGTAGACGCGACGGCCGGTGAAAAACTGTTTTTT.

A single count supports this clone. The J gene is TRBJ2-1, the V gene TRBV19; D gene unclear. The CDR3 sequence is 15 residues long. V was trimmed by 2 bases and J by 4 bases, leaving 12 bases between them. Germline CDR1 is LNHDA and CDR2 is SQIVND (reference sequence). CDR3 DNA: TGTGCCAGTAGTATAACTGCCCAGGATTACAATGAGCAGTTCTTC. Encoded protein: CASSITAQDYNEQFF.

This chain links TRBV2 with TRBJ2-7; 11 nucleotides match TRBD2. Per the germline V gene, CDR1 is SNHLY and CDR2 is FYNNEI. The V segment lost 9 bases and the J segment 1 base; nucleotides outside the gene matches: 2. The CDR3 spans 13 residues. As DNA, the CDR3 is TGTGCCAGAAGACTAGCGGGATCCTACGAGCAGTACTTC. Translated, it gives CARRLAGSYEQYF. The whole variable domain, remainder taken from reference TRBV2 and TRBJ2-7, is EPEVTQTPSHQVTQMGQEVILRCVPISNHLYFYWYRQILGQKVEFLVSFYNNEISEKSEIFDDQFSVERPDGSNFTLKIRSTKLEDSAMYFCARRLAGSYEQYFGPGTRLTVT.

The CDR3 coding sequence is TGTGCCAGCAGTGAACCACGACAGGGGGCGCGATCCACTGAAGCTTTCTTT. Encoded protein: CASSEPRQGARSTEAFF. The chain uses TRBV6-1 and TRBJ1-1; 10 nucleotides match TRBD1. J was trimmed by 4 bases and V by 2 bases; bases with no gene match: 10. CDR3 length equals 17 residues. Germline CDR1 reads MNHNS; CDR2 reads SASEGT.

The chain has TRBV14 and TRBJ1-1, with D hard to call. V lost 2 bases and J 2 bases, leaving 6 bases between the germline ends. The CDR3 extends over 13 amino acids. Germline V CDR1 and CDR2: SGHDN, FVKESK. The CDR3 reads CASSQFPNTEAFF. The CDR3 coding sequence is TGTGCCAGCAGCCAATTCCCTAACACTGAAGCTTTCTTT.

The chain has TRBV2 and TRBJ1-3; D uncertain. The V end lost 6 bases, the J end lost 7 bases, and 13 bases lay between the germline ends. The CDR3 has 13 amino acids. Per germline, CDR1 SNHLY and CDR2 FYNNEI. For the CDR3, the DNA is TGTGCCAGCAGGGGGTTCGGACGGAACACCATATATTTT. Residues: CASRGFGRNTIYF. Together with reference TRBV2 and TRBJ1-3, the CDR3 gives the full variable domain: EPEVTQTPSHQVTQMGQEVILRCVPISNHLYFYWYRQILGQKVEFLVSFYNNEISEKSEIFDDQFSVERPDGSNFTLKIRSTKLEDSAMYFCASRGFGRNTIYFGEGSWLTVV.

The chain employs TRBV19 and TRBJ2-7; 8 bases line up with TRBD1. The V gene end was trimmed by 6 bases and the J gene end by 4 bases; junction bases not matched to a gene: 5. This CDR3 has 13 amino acids. Looked up from germline, CDR1 is LNHDA and CDR2 is SQIVND (reference sequence). As DNA, the CDR3 is TGTGCCAGTAGCCGGGACAGGAATTACGAGCAGTACTTC. It yields the protein CASSRDRNYEQYF.

The J gene is TRBJ2-7, the V gene TRBV6-5, with a tentative D call TRBD1 (6 bases). The V gene's germline CDR1 is MNHEY and CDR2 SVGAGI. With 2 bases removed from V and 2 bases from J, the gap between germline ends came to 10 bases. This CDR3 has 14 amino acids. The CDR3 DNA sequence: TGTGCCAGCAGTTACGACAGGTTAGCCTACGAGCAGTACTTC. Translation gives CASSYDRLAYEQYF.

About this clone: This CDR3 is also generated by other DNA sequences in the sample. This chain connects TRBV19 to TRBJ2-3; D is perhaps TRBD1 (5 bases). Germline V gives CDR1 LNHDA, CDR2 SQIVND (reference sequence). This CDR3 has 13 residues. Trimming removed 3 bases from V and 4 bases from J, with 8 bases in between. CDR3 protein: CASSIQGSDTQYF. CDR3 coding DNA: TGTGCCAGTAGTATCCAGGGCTCAGATACGCAGTATTTT. The whole variable domain, remainder taken from reference TRBV19 and TRBJ2-3, is DGGITQSPKYLFRKEGQNVTLSCEQNLNHDAMYWYRQDPGQGLRLIYYSQIVNDFQKGDIAEGYSVSREKKESFPLTVTSAQKNPTAFYLCASSIQGSDTQYFGPGTRLTVL.

This clone is medium-sized (0.01 to 0.1%). The genes are TRBV5-1 and TRBJ2-3; D is possibly TRBD1 (5 bases). The V end was cut by 3 bases, the J end by 3 bases, with 14 bases between. This CDR3 contains 15 residues. Germline loops: CDR1 SGHRS, CDR2 YFSETQ. CDR3 loop: CASSSQAGLTDTQYF. The DNA for the CDR3 is TGCGCCAGCAGCTCCCAGGCAGGGTTAACAGATACGCAGTATTTT.

The chain joins TRBV19 to TRBJ2-3; perhaps TRBD2 as D (5 bases). Trimming cost V 4 bases and J 5 bases, with 10 bases left between them. The CDR3 is made up of 13 amino acids. The germline V gene encodes CDR1 LNHDA and CDR2 SQIVND (reference sequence). The CDR3 spells CASSTGRGDTQYF. The CDR3 DNA reads as TGTGCCAGTAGTACCGGCCGGGGAGATACGCAGTATTTT.

This clone was seen just once. The V and J genes are TRBV9 and TRBJ2-3, with 8 bases that match TRBD2. Germline CDR1 reads SGDLS; CDR2 reads YYNGEE. The CDR3 consists of 14 residues. The trim removed 0 bases at V and 11 bases at J, leaving 8 bases unmatched. CDR3 bases: TGTGCCAGCAGCGTAGAGGGTAGCGGGGAACGGCAGTATTTT. Translation gives CASSVEGSGERQYF.

The J gene is TRBJ2-5, the V gene TRBV7-9; 7 nucleotides agree with TRBD1. CDR3 length: 12 amino acids. The trim removed 8 bases at V and 3 bases at J, leaving 3 bases unmatched. In germline, CDR1 is SEHNR, CDR2 FQNEAQ (reference sequence). CDR3 in DNA: TGTGCCAGCGGACAGGCGGAAGAGACCCAGTACTTC. This translates into CASGQAEETQYF.

The V and J genes are TRBV11-2 and TRBJ2-5; 9 bases align to TRBD1. The V segment lost 4 bases and the J segment 5 bases; nucleotides outside the gene matches: 5. Germline V gene sequence: CDR1 SGHAT, CDR2 FQNNGV. There are 14 residues in the CDR3. CDR3 in amino acids: CASSSQGAGETQYF. The CDR3 DNA reads as TGTGCCAGCAGCTCACAGGGGGCCGGGGAGACCCAGTACTTC.

This clone was detected a few times. CDR3 bases: TGTGCCAGCAGTGTTCACAACTACGAGCAGTACTTC. Translating it yields CASSVHNYEQYF. The V and J genes are TRBV2 and TRBJ2-7; the D is unclear. With 4 bases removed from V and 3 bases from J, the gap between germline ends came to 7 bases. In germline, CDR1 is SNHLY, CDR2 FYNNEI. CDR3 length: 12 amino acids.

This chain joins TRBV29-1 and TRBJ2-5; either TRBD1 or TRBD2 may fit D (5 bases each). CDR3 length: 15 residues. Trimming left V 4 bases short and J 4 bases short, with 19 bases between. The germline V gene has CDR1 SQVTM and CDR2 ANQGSEA. CDR3: CSVVPPGRRVETQYF. Here the CDR3 DNA reads TGCAGCGTTGTACCCCCGGGACGAAGGGTAGAGACCCAGTACTTC.

This rearrangement joins TRBV18 to TRBJ1-1; 10 nucleotides line up with TRBD1. The V and J ends lost 2 bases and 4 bases, in that order; junction bases with no gene match: 7. The V gene's germline CDR1 is KGHSH and CDR2 LQKENI. This CDR3 region has 16 residues. The CDR3 DNA reads as TGTGCCAGCTCACCAACACCGGGACAGGGGACCACTGAAGCTTTCTTT. It specifies CASSPTPGQGTTEAFF.

The J gene is TRBJ2-2, the V gene TRBV6-5; 8 bases match TRBD1. J was trimmed by 5 bases and V by 4 bases; bases with no gene match: 9. The CDR3 spans 16 residues. Looked up from germline, CDR1 is MNHEY and CDR2 is SVGAGI. The CDR3 bases are TGTGCCAGCAGTTTGGGACAGGCAAGGAGGACCGGGGAGCTGTTTTTT. Residues: CASSLGQARRTGELFF.

The chain couples TRBV5-1 to TRBJ2-3; D call uncertain. This CDR3 contains 11 residues. Germline V gene sequence: CDR1 SGHRS, CDR2 YFSETQ. V lost 1 base and J lost 6, with 3 bases in between. The chain's CDR3 is CASSLSDTQYF. In nucleotides, the CDR3 is TGCGCCAGCAGCTTGTCGGATACGCAGTATTTT.

The CDR3 sequence is CASSPRPRTVYNYGYTF. The CDR3 DNA is TGTGCCAGCAGCCCCAGACCGCGGACAGTATACAACTATGGCTACACCTTC. This chain uses TRBV5-4 with TRBJ1-2; D may be TRBD1 (6 bases). V gave up 4 bases and J gave up 2 bases, with 21 bases separating them. Germline CDR1 reads SGHNT; CDR2 reads YYREEE (reference sequence). There are 17 residues in the CDR3.

The chain combines TRBV5-6 with TRBJ2-6; D is possibly TRBD2 (5 bases). From germline, CDR1 is SGHDT and CDR2 YYEEEE. Trimming took 4 bases from V and 0 from J, leaving 14 bases between them. This CDR3 has 17 residues. CDR3 bases: TGTGCCAGCAGCCCGGGAAGGGCCATCTCTGGGGCCAACGTCCTGACTTTC. Translated: CASSPGRAISGANVLTF.

DNA for the CDR3: TGCGCCAGCAGTGAGTCAGGACTAGCGGGAGGAGGTGAGCAGTTCTTC. Residues: CASSESGLAGGGEQFF. The V gene is TRBV10-1, the J gene TRBJ2-1, with 14 bases aligning to TRBD2. Germline CDR1 reads WNHNN; CDR2 reads SYGVQD (reference sequence). V lost 0 bases and J lost 9; bases outside the gene matches: 4. This CDR3 spans 16 amino acids.

The chain uses TRBV21-1 and TRBJ2-7; the D call in the table, TRBD2, was not verified against the DNA. TRBV21-1 represents a pseudogene. This CDR3 has 9 residues. This CDR3 reads CASPYEQYF. For the CDR3, the DNA is TGTGCCAGCCCTTACGAGCAGTACTTC.